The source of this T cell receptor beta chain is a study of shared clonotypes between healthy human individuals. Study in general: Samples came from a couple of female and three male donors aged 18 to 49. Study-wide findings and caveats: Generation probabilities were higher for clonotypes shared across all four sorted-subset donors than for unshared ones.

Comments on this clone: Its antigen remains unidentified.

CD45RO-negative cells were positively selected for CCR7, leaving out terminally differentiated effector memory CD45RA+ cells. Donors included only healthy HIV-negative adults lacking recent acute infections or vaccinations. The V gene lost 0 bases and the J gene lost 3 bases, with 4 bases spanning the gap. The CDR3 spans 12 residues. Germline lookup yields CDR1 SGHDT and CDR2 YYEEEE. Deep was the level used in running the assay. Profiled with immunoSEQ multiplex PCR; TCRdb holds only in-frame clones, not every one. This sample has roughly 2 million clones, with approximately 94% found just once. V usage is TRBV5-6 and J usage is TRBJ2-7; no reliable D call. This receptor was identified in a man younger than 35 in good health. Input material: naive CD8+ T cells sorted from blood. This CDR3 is CASSLVVYEQYF. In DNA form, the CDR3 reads TGTGCCAGCAGCTTGGTGGTCTACGAGCAGTACTTC.